The 2 T cell receptor beta chains in this list originate from one sample, sequenced in a study of shared clonotypes between healthy human individuals. Measured with immunoSEQ multiplex PCR; TCRdb has only the in-frame clones, and not every one. The profile shows some 500,000 clones, 90% to 97% of them singletons. Sequencing used naive CD4+ T cells sorted from blood. Subset indicated: CD45RA+ positively selected. These receptors originate from a woman aged 25-40 years in good health.

This chain connects TRBV10-3 to TRBJ1-2, with no clear D. This CDR3 is built from 12 residues. CDR1 ENHRY and CDR2 SYGVKD come from the germline V gene. V was clipped by 8 bases and J by 14 bases, with 21 bases between them. For the CDR3, the DNA is TGTGCCATCGGTCGGACGCCACCTGGGGAAACCTTC. As protein: CAIGRTPPGETF.

The chain couples TRBV18 to TRBJ2-1, with no clear D. From germline, CDR1 is KGHSH and CDR2 LQKENI. The ends were cut back, 3 bases at V and 8 bases at J, with 8 bases in the middle. This CDR3 region has 12 residues. CDR3 amino acids: CASSPGGHEQFF. CDR3 bases: TGTGCCAGCTCACCTGGTGGGCATGAGCAGTTCTTC.